This T cell receptor beta chain came from a study of graft-versus-host responses after intestinal transplantation. Study-level points and caveats: Those patients showing graft-donor T cell macrochimerism displayed high graft-versus-host to host-versus-graft clonal ratios in allografts.

A note on this clone: Its antigen is unidentified.

The table came from immunoSEQ multiplex PCR; TCRdb's copy has only in-frame clones and leaves some out. The sample contains about 120,000 clones, roughly 93% of which appear only once. The V and J ends lost 6 bases and 7 bases respectively, with 22 bases between them. The germline V gene encodes CDR1 KGHSH and CDR2 LQKENI. The length of the CDR3 is 15 residues. The chain couples TRBV18 to TRBJ2-7; D may match TRBD1 or TRBD2 (6 bases each). The starting material was unstimulated CD4+ T cells sorted from spleen or lymph node cells, obtained before intestinal transplant. The TCR originated in a human donor who received an intestinal transplant. The CDR3 sequence: CASSNTGTPAMEQYF. CDR3 sequence (DNA): TGTGCCAGCTCGAATACAGGGACTCCCGCTATGGAGCAGTACTTC.